The 5 T cell receptor beta chains below come from one sample, sequenced in a study of CD8+ T cells in alopecia areata. Treatment of the sample: oral pan-JAK inhibitor, 5-10 mg twice daily. RNA extraction was followed by reverse transcription into cDNA, which acted as the sequencing template. Assay used: immunoSEQ multiplex PCR; TCRdb lists only in-frame clones, some missing. The sample comprises 65,000 to 75,000 clones, over 25% of which are singletons, and around 14% rests with the top ten. This specimen was CD8+ T cells sorted from blood, taken at week 4, from a patient treated with tofacitinib. These receptors were collected from a human donor with alopecia areata.

A word on this clone: The identical CDR3 is also encoded by other nucleotide sequences in the sample. The chain employs TRBV9 and TRBJ2-1; D call uncertain. The germline CDR1 and CDR2 sequences are SGDLS and YYNGEE. This CDR3 region has 10 residues. Between the trimmed V and J ends, which lost 3 bases and 7 bases, there was a span of 2 bases. CDR3 region: CASSGNEQFF. The CDR3 DNA is TGTGCCAGCAGCGGGAATGAGCAGTTCTTC.

In its sample, this clone was seen a few times. The rearrangement links TRBV7-9 to TRBJ2-3; 7 nucleotides align to TRBD2. CDR1 is SEHNR, CDR2 FQNEAQ, per germline (reference sequence). Trimming took 5 bases from V and 2 from J; bases not matched to a gene: 13. The CDR3 is made up of 17 amino acids. This CDR3 is CASSLPSSGDYTDTQYF. Here the CDR3 DNA reads TGTGCCAGCAGCCTCCCGAGCAGCGGGGACTACACAGATACGCAGTATTTT.

This clone was seen a single time. The chain is built from TRBV30 and TRBJ2-1; D is perhaps TRBD2 (6 bases). Trimming left V 2 bases short and J 5 bases short, with 16 bases between. The length of the CDR3 is 15 residues. Germline CDR1 reads GTSNPN; CDR2 reads SVGIG (reference sequence). Here the CDR3 DNA reads TGTGCCTGGAGTCCCCCAGGGCGGGGCGACAATGAGCAGTTCTTC. It yields the protein CAWSPPGRGDNEQFF.

V gene TRBV29-1 combines with J gene TRBJ2-1; 14 nucleotides agree with TRBD2. V was clipped by 6 bases and J by 7 bases; unmatched bases: 8. Per germline, CDR1 SQVTM and CDR2 ANQGSEA. The CDR3 is made up of 15 amino acids. The CDR3 sequence: CSVIHGTSGSNEQFF. CDR3 DNA sequence: TGCAGCGTCATACACGGGACTAGCGGGAGTAATGAGCAGTTCTTC.

This clone was picked up a small number of times. The chain carries TRBV29-1 and TRBJ2-7, with D unclear. This CDR3 region has 12 residues. Germline V lookup: CDR1 SQVTM, CDR2 ANQGSEA. Trimming took 6 bases from V and 3 from J, leaving 12 bases between them. CDR3 sequence reads: CSVLAPFYEQYF. For the CDR3, the DNA is TGCAGCGTCCTCGCCCCTTTCTACGAGCAGTACTTC.